These 20 T cell receptor beta chains were sequenced from one sample in a study of T cells in Graves' hyperthyroidism and ophthalmopathy. The investigators amplified TCR beta CDR3 regions from RNA transcripts. The TCR CDR3 was amplified in a first-round RT-PCR using the HTBI primer set. TCRdb re-derived calls from the multiplex PCR reads in MiXCR, one entry per CDR3 protein. The table lists 350,000 or so distinct CDR3 sequences, around a sixth of them singletons. Sequencing was performed on blood. The receptors here all came from a woman aged 40 to 50 with Graves' ophthalmopathy.

At least ten counts were recorded for this clonotype. The V and J genes are TRBV27 and TRBJ2-5, with D unclear. The length of the CDR3 is 16 residues. The V end was cut by 0 bases, the J end by 4 bases, with 15 bases between. Germline CDR1 MNHEY, CDR2 SMNVEV (reference sequence). CDR3: CASSLSLTLRGETQYF. CDR3 DNA sequence: TGTGCCAGCAGTTTATCTCTTACCCTCCGAGGAGAGACCCAGTACTTC.

At least ten counts were recorded for this clonotype. This chain connects TRBV12-3 or TRBV12-4 to TRBJ1-3; D gene ambiguous. The CDR3 spans 18 residues. Between the trimmed V and J ends, which lost 3 bases and 0 bases, there was a span of 18 bases. The CDR3 spells CASSFEPTQFFSGNTIYF. Written as DNA, the CDR3 is TGTGCCAGCAGTTTCGAGCCTACTCAATTCTTCTCTGGAAACACCATATATTTT.

This clonotype was detected only a few times. This rearrangement joins TRBV12-3 or TRBV12-4 to TRBJ2-7; 7 positions match TRBD1. The CDR3 runs to 14 residues. V trimming: 6 bases; J trimming: 6 bases; junction bases outside the gene matches: 11. The CDR3 loop reads CASSPLQGFTEQYF. The CDR3 DNA is TGTGCCAGCAGCCCTCTACAGGGGTTCACCGAGCAGTACTTC.

This clonotype was picked up many times. The chain carries TRBV2 and TRBJ1-1; D is uncertain. V was shortened by 4 bases and J by 3 bases, with 9 bases between the two germline ends. CDR1 is SNHLY, CDR2 FYNNEI, per germline. The CDR3 covers 13 residues. As DNA, the CDR3 is TGTGCCAGCAGTGTAGAGGGCCACACTGAAGCTTTCTTT. Amino acids: CASSVEGHTEAFF.

This clonotype was observed many times. This chain connects TRBV29-1 to TRBJ2-7; 10 bases map to TRBD2. Germline CDR1 is SQVTM and CDR2 is ANQGSEA. V was pared by 7 bases and J by 6 bases, with 12 bases of the junction left unmatched. The CDR3 totals 14 residues. For the CDR3, the DNA is TGCAGCGCCCGGCCAGCGGGAGGGCCTGGCGAGCAGTACTTC. Translated: CSARPAGGPGEQYF.

This chain uses TRBV5-1 with TRBJ2-3; D unclear. Trimming stripped 0 bases from V and 1 base from J, with 12 bases between. The germline gives CDR1 SGHRS, CDR2 YFSETQ. CDR3 length: 16 residues. CDR3 coding DNA: TGCGCCAGCAGCTTGGTAGGGTTCTTCGGCACAGATACGCAGTATTTT. It is translated as CASSLVGFFGTDTQYF.

The sample holds a few counts of this clonotype. Given a much more abundant clone one base away, this may be a read error. The gene calls are TRBV30 and TRBJ2-7, with D perhaps TRBD1 or TRBD2 (5 bases each). This CDR3 region has 12 residues. Germline V gives CDR1 GTSNPN, CDR2 SVGIG (reference sequence). CDR3 bases: TGTGTCTGGAGTGGGGACGGCTACGAGCAGTACTTC. Its protein is CVWSGDGYEQYF.

This clonotype was detected ten times or more. The rearrangement joins TRBV7-9 to TRBJ1-3; D not certain. The V end was cut by 4 bases, the J end by 3 bases, with 7 bases between. Germline V gene data show CDR1 as SEHNR and CDR2 as FQNEAQ (reference sequence). The CDR3 has 13 residues. CDR3 nucleotides: TGTGCCAGCAGCTCAAAAGGTGGAAACACCATATATTTT. Protein: CASSSKGGNTIYF.

The sample holds many counts of this clonotype. The rearrangement uses TRBV5-1 and TRBJ2-2, with no clear D. Germline V gene lookup returns CDR1 SGHRS and CDR2 YFSETQ. The CDR3 spans 13 residues. V was pared by 3 bases and J by 1 base, with 4 bases between. The CDR3 DNA follows: TGCGCCAGCAGCTCAAAGAACACCGGGGAGCTGTTTTTT. The encoded protein is CASSSKNTGELFF.

This clonotype was detected ten times or more. This may come from a read error, since a much larger clone is one base off. The V and J genes are TRBV7-2 and TRBJ1-1; D is unresolved. This CDR3 contains 13 residues. The germline V gene has CDR1 SGHTA and CDR2 FQGNSA. CDR3 coding DNA: TGTGCCAGCAGCCAAGGGTGGCAGGTTGAAGCTCTCTTT. Its translation: CASSQGWQVEALF. The whole variable domain, remainder taken from reference TRBV7-2 and TRBJ1-1, is GAGVSQSPSNKVTEKGKDVELRCDPISGHTALYWYRQSLGQGLEFLIYFQGNSAPDKSGLPSDRFSAERTGGSVSTLTIQRTQQEDSAVYLCASSQGWQVEALFGQGTRLTVV.

This clonotype was recorded many times. The chain is built from TRBV4-3 and TRBJ2-7; 7 bases are shared with TRBD1. Germline trimming cut 1 base from V and 0 bases from J; bases unmatched to any gene: 6. Germline loops: CDR1 LGHNA, CDR2 YSLEER. The CDR3 totals 16 residues. CDR3 amino acids: CASSQGAGTVSYEQYF. CDR3 DNA: TGCGCCAGCAGCCAAGGAGCCGGGACAGTCTCCTACGAGCAGTACTTC.

The rearrangement joins TRBV2 to TRBJ1-2, with unresolved D. Trimming cost V 11 bases and J 2 bases, with 15 bases left between them. This CDR3 has 13 residues. Germline V lookup: CDR1 SNHLY, CDR2 FYNNEI. CDR3 protein: CAGTQAGNYGYTF. The CDR3 coding sequence is TGTGCCGGCACTCAAGCAGGAAACTATGGCTACACCTTC.

This clonotype was observed many times. CDR3 DNA sequence: TGTGCCAGCAGCTTAGTGGTCCGTCAGCTTGCCAAAAACATTCAGTACTTC. Its protein product is CASSLVVRQLAKNIQYF. The V call is TRBV7-9, the J call TRBJ2-4, with D unclear. Trimming took off 1 base at V and 1 base at J, with 14 bases between the two ends. Per germline, CDR1 SEHNR and CDR2 FQNEAQ (reference sequence). The CDR3 covers 17 residues.

This clonotype has only a few counts. Possible read error: a much larger clone is one base away. V usage is TRBV19 and J usage is TRBJ1-2; the D gene is possibly TRBD1 (6 bases). The germline gives CDR1 LNHDA, CDR2 SQIVND (reference sequence). This CDR3 contains 10 residues. Trimming removed 10 bases at V and 6 bases at J, with 9 bases between. This CDR3 is CAIRTDGYTF. The CDR3 DNA follows: TGTGCCATACGGACAGATGGCTACACCTTC.

Many counts were recorded for this clonotype. This chain uses TRBV9 with TRBJ2-7, with D unclear. The CDR3 consists of 12 residues. Germline V gene sequence: CDR1 SGDLS, CDR2 YYNGEE. V was pared by 4 bases and J by 6 bases, with 11 bases between. This CDR3 is CASSPEMGEQYF. In nucleotides, the CDR3 is TGTGCCAGCAGCCCGGAGATGGGCGAGCAGTACTTC. The full variable domain, rest sourced from reference TRBV9 and TRBJ2-7, is DSGVTQTPKHLITATGQRVTLRCSPRSGDLSVYWYQQSLDQGLQFLIQYYNGEERAKGNILERFSAQQFPDLHSELNLSSLELGDSALYFCASSPEMGEQYFGPGTRLTVT.

This clonotype was recorded at least ten times. The V gene is TRBV12-3 or TRBV12-4, the J gene TRBJ1-5; 9 bases line up with TRBD1. The junction had 6 bases not matched to a gene; V was cut back by 7 bases and J by 2 bases. The CDR3 contains 15 residues. CDR3 loop: CASNRQGVGNQPQHF. The CDR3 DNA reads TGTGCCAGCAACAGACAGGGGGTAGGCAATCAGCCCCAGCATTTT.

This clonotype was counted at least ten times. The genes are TRBV19 and TRBJ1-5; TRBD1 might be the D (6 bases). Germline V gene lookup returns CDR1 LNHDA and CDR2 SQIVND (reference sequence). V was clipped by 6 bases and J by 4 bases, with 25 bases between them. The CDR3 has 18 residues. The CDR3 region has the DNA TGTGCCAGTAGCAGTCCCGCCAAAACCCGGACAGAAAATCAGCCCCAGCATTTT. It codes for CASSSPAKTRTENQPQHF.

This clonotype was detected many times. The chain links TRBV12-3 or TRBV12-4 to TRBJ1-2, with 8 bases fitting TRBD1. V shed 3 bases and J 3 bases; nucleotides not matched to a gene: 12. There are 17 residues in the CDR3. The DNA of the CDR3 is TGTGCCAGCAGTTTGACCCAGGGGGCGCTACGATACTATGGCTACACCTTC. Translated, it gives CASSLTQGALRYYGYTF.

This chain joins TRBV6-1 and TRBJ1-1; TRBD1 matches at 8 bases. The trim removed 7 bases at V and 1 base at J, leaving 5 bases unmatched. Germline V gene lookup returns CDR1 MNHNS and CDR2 SASEGT. The CDR3 extends over 14 amino acids. The CDR3, as DNA: TGTGCCAGCACCCTCACAGGGGGGAACACTGAAGCTTTCTTT. Translated: CASTLTGGNTEAFF.

This clonotype occurred many times. This chain's CDR3 is CASRKTGGMAEAFF. As DNA, the CDR3 is TGTGCCAGCAGAAAGACAGGGGGGATGGCTGAAGCTTTCTTT. V usage is TRBV2 and J usage is TRBJ1-1, with 9 bases lining up with TRBD1. CDR1 is SNHLY and CDR2 is FYNNEI in the germline V gene. This CDR3 region has 14 residues. Losses at the gene ends were 6 bases for V and 6 bases for J; bases not matched to a gene: 8.